This T cell receptor beta chain was obtained from a study of CD8 T cells in ankylosing spondylitis. Study outcomes and limitations: The clones that were linked to disease were reported to be significantly enriched in matched synovial fluid samples from ankylosing spondylitis patients. Characteristic, it appeared, of ankylosing spondylitis blood was a TCR beta motif of about eight highly homologous variants.

MiXCR, applied by TCRdb to the 5' RACE reads, yields one record per CDR3 protein. The sample carries fewer than 650,000 distinct CDR3 sequences, roughly 12% recorded once. This CDR3 is built from 15 residues. V shed 7 bases and J 5 bases; nucleotides not matched to a gene: 10. CDR1 is MNHEY and CDR2 is SMNVEV in the germline V gene (reference sequence). Concerning this clonotype: The antigen is undetermined.

Input material: blood, either unsorted or a sorted T cell fraction (not recorded which). This receptor was identified in a male donor with ankylosing spondylitis. The genes are TRBV27 and TRBJ2-1; 8 bases fit TRBD2. CDR3 nucleotide sequence: TGTGCCAGCACTCGGGAGGGCCGAGAAGACAATGAGCAGTTCTTC. As protein: CASTREGREDNEQFF.